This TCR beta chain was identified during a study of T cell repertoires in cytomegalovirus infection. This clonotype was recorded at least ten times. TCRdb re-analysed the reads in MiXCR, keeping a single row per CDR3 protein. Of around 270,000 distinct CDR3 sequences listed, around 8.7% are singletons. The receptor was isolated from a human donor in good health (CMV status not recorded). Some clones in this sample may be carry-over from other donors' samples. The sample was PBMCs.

CDR3 loop: CASSYGVVGGASTDTQYF. CDR3 nucleotide sequence: TGTGCCAGCAGTTACGGGGTGGTGGGAGGGGCTAGCACAGATACGCAGTATTTT. This chain joins TRBV6-2 or TRBV6-3 and TRBJ2-3; 7 bases are a match to TRBD2. The germline V gene encodes CDR1 MNHEY and CDR2 SVGEGT. After removal of 2 bases from V and 0 bases from J, the junction contained 11 bases not matched to a gene. The CDR3 consists of 18 residues.